This TCR beta chain was sequenced for a study of blood T cell repertoires in COVID-19. The CDR3 is 19 amino acids. Trimming took 6 bases from V and 5 from J; bases not matched to a gene: 21. Germline V lookup: CDR1 MDHEN, CDR2 SYDVKM. Sequencing was performed with immunoSEQ multiplex PCR; in TCRdb, only in-frame clones are kept and a portion is missing. This sample carries fewer than 85,000 clones, about 70% of them seen once, and the ten largest clones take around 30%. V and J are TRBV28 and TRBJ2-5; 10 bases fit TRBD2. The sequenced sample was peripheral blood. This receptor was obtained from a woman older than 75 with active or convalescent COVID-19. As DNA, the CDR3 is TGTGCCAGCAGCCGTCCAGGACAGGGCGGAGCGGGGGGGCTCGAGACCCAGTACTTC. The encoded protein is CASSRPGQGGAGGLETQYF.